This TCR beta chain was obtained from a study of OX40 agonist ivuxolimab in advanced cancers. Turning to the study itself: Patients were treated with ivuxolimab, an agonistic anti-OX40 (CD134) antibody. Ivuxolimab, which patients received intravenously every 2 weeks, was dosed at 0.01 to 10 mg/kg.

As for this clone: Its cognate antigen is unknown.

Findings of the study overall: In the 0.1 to 3.0 mg/kg range, CD4+ and CD8+ blood T cells had expanded clonally by week 6. People who partly responded at 0.1-3.0 mg/kg had some of the least clonal expansion seen.

V shed 0 bases, J shed 0 bases, and the junction held 4 bases outside the gene matches. Germline CDR1 and CDR2: MNHEY and SMNVEV (reference sequence). The CDR3 is 16 amino acids. Produced via immunoSEQ multiplex PCR; TCRdb's table is partial and in-frame only. This repertoire shows over 25,000 clones, 81% found once; its top ten account for about 34%. Sequences were derived from CD4+ or CD8+ T cells sorted from blood, sampled in a trial of the OX40 agonist ivuxolimab. The chain is built from TRBV27 and TRBJ2-7; 8 nucleotides agree with TRBD2. The receptor's source is an adult with an advanced solid tumor such as melanoma, head and neck, liver or kidney cancer. The CDR3 protein is CASSLSAGETSYEQYF. CDR3 in DNA: TGTGCCAGCAGTTTATCAGCGGGAGAAACCTCCTACGAGCAGTACTTC.